The 6 T cell receptor beta chains below all came from one sample that was sequenced in a study of resident and recirculating memory T cells in vitiligo. Clones were sequenced by immunoSEQ multiplex PCR, and TCRdb holds only the in-frame ones, with some missing. The table shows fewer than 80,000 clones, with roughly 92% occurring only once. Material for sequencing was blood. The receptors stem from a male donor with vitiligo.

The rearrangement uses TRBV11-2 and TRBJ2-7; TRBD2 is a possible D gene (5 bases). This CDR3 spans 15 amino acids. Germline loops: CDR1 SGHAT, CDR2 FQNNGV. V gave up 0 bases and J gave up 4 bases, with 13 bases separating them. For the CDR3, the DNA is TGTGCCAGCAGCTTAGAGGCTAGCTCTAAATACGAGCAGTACTTC. Translated, it gives CASSLEASSKYEQYF.

CDR3 loop: CASSLQGRNTKLFF. In nucleotides, the CDR3 is TGTGCCAGCAGCTTACAGGGGCGTAACACAAAACTGTTTTTT. The V and J genes are TRBV7-2 and TRBJ1-4, with a weak D call TRBD1 (6 bases). Germline V gene data show CDR1 as SGHTA and CDR2 as FQGNSA. The V and J ends lost 2 bases and 10 bases respectively, with 14 bases between them. The CDR3 sequence is 14 residues long.

The chain couples TRBV19 to TRBJ2-7, with a weak D call TRBD1 (6 bases). Trimming took 4 bases from V and 0 from J, leaving 16 bases between them. Germline CDR1 and CDR2: LNHDA and SQIVND (reference sequence). This CDR3 spans 16 amino acids. The CDR3 DNA follows: TGTGCCAGTAGTAGGTTCCCCCCAGGGGCCTCCTACGAGCAGTACTTC. Its translation is CASSRFPPGASYEQYF.

The chain couples TRBV4-1 to TRBJ2-4; a weak D match, TRBD1 (5 bases). V shed 0 bases and J shed 4 bases, with 10 bases lying between them. The CDR3 totals 15 residues. Germline assignment: CDR1 MGHRA and CDR2 YSYEKL. CDR3 sequence reads: CASSQDPRTKNIQYF. The CDR3 DNA sequence: TGCGCCAGCAGCCAAGATCCCAGGACAAAAAACATTCAGTACTTC.

The rearrangement links TRBV29-1 to TRBJ2-7, with 9 bases fitting TRBD1. Germline V gene sequence: CDR1 SQVTM, CDR2 ANQGSEA. Losses at the gene ends were 6 bases for V and 3 bases for J; bases not matched to a gene: 12. The CDR3 extends over 15 amino acids. Here the CDR3 DNA reads TGCAGCGTCGCCCCCGGGACAGGGAGAGTCTACGAGCAGTACTTC. Encoded protein: CSVAPGTGRVYEQYF.

The chain carries TRBV5-1 and TRBJ2-5, with 8 bases matching TRBD2. Per germline, CDR1 SGHRS and CDR2 YFSETQ. V gave up 4 bases and J gave up 2 bases; unmatched junction bases: 10. There are 16 residues in the CDR3. The CDR3 region is CASSNGLAMGQETQYF. CDR3 sequence (DNA): TGCGCCAGCAGCAATGGACTAGCCATGGGTCAAGAGACCCAGTACTTC.